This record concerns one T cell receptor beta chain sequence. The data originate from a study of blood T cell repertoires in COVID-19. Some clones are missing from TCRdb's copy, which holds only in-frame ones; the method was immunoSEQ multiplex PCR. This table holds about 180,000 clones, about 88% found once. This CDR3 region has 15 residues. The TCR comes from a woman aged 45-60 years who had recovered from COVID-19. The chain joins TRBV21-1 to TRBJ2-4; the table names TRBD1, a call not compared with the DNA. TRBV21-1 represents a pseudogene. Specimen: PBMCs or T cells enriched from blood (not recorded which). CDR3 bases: TGTGCCATTCCTTCAAGGGGGACAGGGTGGAACATTCAGTACTTC. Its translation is CAIPSRGTGWNIQYF.